Listed here are 17 T cell receptor beta chains from one sample, sequenced in a study of beta chain features in type 1 diabetes. General observations from the study: Among all four CD4+ subsets, Type 1 diabetes patients had TCRB CDR3s that were moderately but significantly shorter.

These receptors have no identified antigens. The sequenced template was cDNA made from the entire isolated RNA. Assay: immunoSEQ multiplex PCR; the TCRdb copy retains only in-frame clones and omits some. This table has 300,000 to 450,000 clones, roughly a tenth appearing once. Input material: central memory CD4+ T cells from blood. These receptors all stem from a man aged 25-45 years with type 1 diabetes.

The V and J genes are TRBV4-2 and TRBJ2-7; 8 bases match TRBD2. The CDR3 runs to 16 residues. V lost 0 bases and J lost 2; bases outside the gene matches: 6. Germline CDR1 LGHNA, CDR2 YNFKEQ. The CDR3: CASSQEVSGTTYEQYF. CDR3 nucleotides: TGTGCCAGCAGCCAAGAAGTTAGCGGGACCACCTACGAGCAGTACTTC.

The chain joins TRBV29-1 to TRBJ1-2; D not certain. The CDR3 length is 12 residues. The V end was cut by 6 bases, the J end by 2 bases, with 10 bases between. The germline V gene encodes CDR1 SQVTM and CDR2 ANQGSEA. CDR3 coding DNA: TGCAGCGTCCTTGACTACAACTATGGCTACACCTTC. Translation: CSVLDYNYGYTF.

This clone turned up a few times. The chain uses TRBV7-8 and TRBJ1-5, with unresolved D. Per germline, CDR1 SGHVS and CDR2 FQNEAQ. The V end lost 0 bases, the J end lost 0 bases, and 9 bases lay between the germline ends. The CDR3 runs to 16 residues. The CDR3 here is CASSLAASLSNQPQHF. CDR3 DNA sequence: TGTGCCAGCAGCTTAGCGGCCAGTCTTAGCAATCAGCCCCAGCATTTT.

On this clone itself: A far larger clone is a single base away, which makes a read error likely. Other nucleotide sequences in the sample specify the same CDR3. The chain is built from TRBV5-6 and TRBJ2-1; no reliable D call. Germline CDR1 is SGHDT and CDR2 is YYEEEE. The CDR3 consists of 11 residues. V was trimmed by 3 bases and J by 2 bases, leaving 0 bases between them. The CDR3 nucleotides read TGTGCCAGCAGCTCCTACAATGAGCAGTTCTTC. This encodes CASSSYNEQFF.

The V gene is TRBV28, the J gene TRBJ2-3; D call uncertain. The germline V gene encodes CDR1 MDHEN and CDR2 SYDVKM. The CDR3 is 14 residues long. V was clipped by 3 bases and J by 2 bases, with 9 bases between them. The CDR3, as DNA: TGTGCCAGCAGTTTGATTCCCTACACAGATACGCAGTATTTT. Its translation is CASSLIPYTDTQYF.

The chain recombines TRBV5-8 with TRBJ1-2; D gene unclear. The CDR3 length is 14 residues. Germline V gene data show CDR1 as SGHTS and CDR2 as YDEGEE. V was cut by 0 bases and J by 3 bases, with 9 bases left in between. CDR3 loop: CASSLASVDYGYTF. Here the CDR3 DNA reads TGTGCCAGCAGCTTGGCCTCGGTTGACTATGGCTACACCTTC.

The chain recombines TRBV5-1 with TRBJ2-3; 7 nucleotides align to TRBD1. The CDR3 contains 14 residues. Germline CDR1 SGHRS, CDR2 YFSETQ. V dropped 3 bases and J dropped 2; count of bases not matched to a gene: 3. This CDR3 is CASSWGTDTDTQYF. CDR3 DNA sequence: TGCGCCAGCAGCTGGGGGACAGACACAGATACGCAGTATTTT.

The chain uses TRBV6-1 and TRBJ2-3; 9 bases are shared with TRBD1. This CDR3 has 15 amino acids. The germline V gene encodes CDR1 MNHNS and CDR2 SASEGT. V shed 0 bases, J shed 5 bases, and the junction held 3 bases outside the gene matches. In nucleotides, the CDR3 is TGTGCCAGCAGTGAAGCGGGACAGGGTAGAGATACGCAGTATTTT. This translates into CASSEAGQGRDTQYF.

The chain carries TRBV6-1 and TRBJ2-2; D might be TRBD1 (6 bases). CDR3 size: 13 residues. CDR1 is MNHNS and CDR2 is SASEGT in the germline V gene. The V end was cut by 10 bases, the J end by 2 bases, with 11 bases between. The chain's CDR3 is CAIAQGNTGELFF. The CDR3 nucleotides are TGTGCCATCGCACAGGGCAACACCGGGGAGCTGTTTTTT.

This sequence joins TRBV10-1 and TRBJ2-3; the D is unclear. Trimming removed 3 bases at V and 2 bases at J, with 9 bases between. The CDR3 covers 14 residues. CDR1 and CDR2 from the germline V gene are WNHNN and SYGVQD (reference sequence). CDR3 protein: CASSEKAVTDTQYF. In DNA form, the CDR3 reads TGCGCCAGCAGTGAAAAAGCAGTCACAGATACGCAGTATTTT.

The chain joins TRBV5-1 to TRBJ1-5; a weak D match, TRBD1 (5 bases). Germline assignment: CDR1 SGHRS and CDR2 YFSETQ. V was shortened by 5 bases and J by 0 bases, with 6 bases between the two germline ends. The CDR3 runs to 13 residues. The CDR3 region is CASRGDSNQPQHF. As DNA, the CDR3 is TGCGCCAGCAGAGGGGATAGCAATCAGCCCCAGCATTTT.

This clone was counted many times. The V call is TRBV6-6, the J call TRBJ1-4; D is perhaps TRBD1 (5 bases). CDR1 is MNHNY and CDR2 is SVGAGI in the germline V gene (reference sequence). V lost 5 bases and J 6 bases, leaving 13 bases between the germline ends. The CDR3 totals 14 residues. In DNA, the CDR3 is TGTGCCAGCAGTCGGTCAGGGTTGGATGAAAAACTGTTTTTT. Encoded protein: CASSRSGLDEKLFF.

The V and J genes are TRBV5-1 and TRBJ2-3; 7 bases match TRBD2. The CDR3 consists of 15 residues. In germline, CDR1 is SGHRS, CDR2 YFSETQ. With V trimmed by 4 bases and J by 0 bases, 5 bases remained unmatched. CDR3 DNA sequence: TGCGCCAGCAGCGTTTCTAGCGGAAGCACAGATACGCAGTATTTT. Translating it yields CASSVSSGSTDTQYF.

This clone was counted between two and nine times. The chain carries TRBV4-2 and TRBJ1-1; maybe TRBD1 (5 bases). V shed 5 bases and J shed 11 bases, with 12 bases lying between them. Germline V gene data show CDR1 as LGHNA and CDR2 as YNFKEQ. The length of the CDR3 is 11 residues. CDR3 bases: TGTGCCAGCAGCTTAGGTGGGGGGGCTTTCTTT. Translation gives CASSLGGGAFF.

This clone was picked up many times. The sample contains more than one DNA sequence encoding this CDR3. The CDR3 bases are TGTGCCACCAGCAGAGTGGATGCCTACGAGCAGTACTTC. Protein sequence: CATSRVDAYEQYF. The chain has TRBV15 and TRBJ2-7; D ambiguous. Germline assignment: CDR1 LNHNV and CDR2 YYDKDF (reference sequence). V was trimmed by 1 base and J by 2 bases, leaving 6 bases between them. The CDR3 contains 13 residues.

There are a few counts of this clone. The chain links TRBV4-1 to TRBJ1-1, with 10 bases lining up with TRBD1. V lost 4 bases, J lost 4 bases, and 12 bases stayed unmatched. CDR3 length: 17 residues. The germline CDR1 and CDR2 sequences are MGHRA and YSYEKL. The CDR3 DNA follows: TGCGCCAGCAGCCCTGGACAGGGGGTCTCGAGAGGCACTGAAGCTTTCTTT. Translation gives CASSPGQGVSRGTEAFF.

In the case of this clone: Other DNA sequences in this sample translate to the same CDR3. This chain joins TRBV28 and TRBJ2-2; 10 bases line up with TRBD2. Germline assignment: CDR1 MDHEN and CDR2 SYDVKM. The CDR3 is 15 residues long. V dropped 5 bases and J dropped 5; count of bases not matched to a gene: 5. The CDR3 DNA sequence: TGTGCCAGCAGTGGATTAGCGGGAGGTACCGGGGAGCTGTTTTTT. Protein: CASSGLAGGTGELFF.